This T cell receptor (beta chain) was profiled in a study of Ad26.COV2.S vaccination and SARS-CoV-2 variants. Repertoires were generated with immunoSEQ multiplex PCR, while TCRdb's copy carries only in-frame clones and drops some. The sample holds 350,000 to 400,000 clones, roughly nine tenths seen once. From germline, CDR1 is SGHVS and CDR2 FNYEAQ. J was trimmed by 5 bases and V by 3 bases; bases with no gene match: 6. CDR3 size: 14 residues. The treatment was: over 15 received Ad26.COV2.S at low or high dose, single or two shots; a few received placebo; per-sample allocation not given. Specimens were obtained on day 63 following the first vaccine or placebo injection.

This TCR came from a person aged 18-65 years who received the Ad26.COV2.S COVID-19 vaccine or a placebo. The chain joins TRBV7-6 to TRBJ1-1, with 7 bases aligning to TRBD1. This specimen was peripheral blood, taken in a trial of Ad26.COV2.S vaccine versus placebo. The CDR3 bases are TGTGCCAGCAGCTTGGCACACAGGGGTACTGAAGCTTTCTTT. This gives the protein CASSLAHRGTEAFF.